This T cell receptor (beta chain) was recorded in a study of radiation and T cells in renal cell carcinoma. For the study at large: Nephrectomy followed 15 Gy stereotactic body radiation by 4 weeks. Overall study results and limits: Without pretreatment biopsies, baseline tumor clonotype presence was undetermined. Top tumor clonotypes rose in blood 2 weeks post-radiation, then contracted.

Germline V lookup: CDR1 PRHDT, CDR2 FYEKMQ (reference sequence). The CDR3 contains 13 residues. Trimming removed 7 bases at V and 6 bases at J, with 16 bases between. Remarks on this clone: Its specificity is not known.

Repertoires were generated with immunoSEQ multiplex PCR, while TCRdb's copy carries only in-frame clones and drops some. Of tens of thousands of clones detected, approximately 83% appear once; the ten largest clones hold 5% to 7.5%. Time point in this sample: baseline pretreatment blood. This sample's treatment: 15 Gy SBRT to primary tumor, nephrectomy 4 weeks later. The patient's renal cell carcinoma had clear cell pathology. Here the sequenced sample was blood, taken from a patient whose treatment included radiotherapy and nephrectomy. This clonotype originated in a man aged 60-69 years with renal cell carcinoma. The rearrangement uses TRBV13 and TRBJ2-7; possible D gene TRBD2, 5 bases. CDR3 coding DNA: TGTGCCAGCACCCTAACTAGTCTGGGCGAGCAGTACTTC. Its translation is CASTLTSLGEQYF.